This T cell receptor (beta chain) was sequenced for a study of Graves' ophthalmopathy and Graves' hyperthyroidism. This CDR3 comprises 15 residues. Germline values: CDR1 SGHKS, CDR2 YYEKEE (reference sequence). The V segment lost 0 bases and the J segment 2 bases; nucleotides outside the gene matches: 3. The authors amplified TCR beta CDR3 regions from RNA transcripts. The library came from an HTBI-primed first-round RT-PCR and a second-round multiplex PCR. TCRdb recomputed calls from the multiplex PCR reads with MiXCR, one row per CDR3 protein. Of some 250,000 distinct CDR3 sequences in the sample, around 50% were seen once.

The receptor was derived from an adult man with Graves' ophthalmopathy. The material sequenced was peripheral blood. The V call is TRBV5-5, the J call TRBJ1-2; 8 bases are shared with TRBD1. The CDR3, as DNA: TGTGCCAGCAGCTTGGAGGACAGGGAGAACTATGGCTACACCTTC. This codes for CASSLEDRENYGYTF.